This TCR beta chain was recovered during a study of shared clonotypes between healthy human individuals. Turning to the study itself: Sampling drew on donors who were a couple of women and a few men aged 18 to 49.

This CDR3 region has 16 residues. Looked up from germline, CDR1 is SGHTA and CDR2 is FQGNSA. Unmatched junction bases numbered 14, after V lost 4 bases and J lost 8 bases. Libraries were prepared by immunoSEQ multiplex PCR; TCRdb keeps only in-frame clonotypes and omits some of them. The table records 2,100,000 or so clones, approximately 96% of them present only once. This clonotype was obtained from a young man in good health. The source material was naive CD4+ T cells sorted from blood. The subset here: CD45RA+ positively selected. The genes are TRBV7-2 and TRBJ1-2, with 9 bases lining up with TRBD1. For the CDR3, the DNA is TGTGCCAGCAGCTACCCACGCACAGGGGGCTTTTACGGCTACACCTTC. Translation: CASSYPRTGGFYGYTF.